Listed below are T cell receptor beta chains from one sample, sequenced in a study of T cells in localized non-small cell lung cancer. TCRdb keeps only in-frame clones here, not all; method: immunoSEQ multiplex PCR. The sample holds about 43,000 clones; roughly nine tenths are singletons and the top ten take 10% to 13%. The sample was PBMCs, taken before any cancer treatment. The receptor set was obtained from a woman aged 35 to 70 with stage II lung adenocarcinoma. Each CDR3 is given with its conserved first and last residue. The order of the fields is clone size, V gene, D gene, J gene, CDR3 DNA, CDR3 protein. The D gene is left open where the match is weak. Rows give clone size only sometimes, using once, few, many, or a class for an expanded clone.

-	TRBV5-8	TRBD1	TRBJ1-4	TGTGCCAGCAGCTCTCGACAGGGGGCTAATGAAAAACTGTTTTTT	CASSSRQGANEKLFF
-	TRBV6-1	-	TRBJ2-2	TGTGCCAGCAGTGCAGCCGGGACACCTTATAGCGTCGGGGAGCTGTTTTTT	CASSAAGTPYSVGELFF
-	TRBV2	-	TRBJ2-5	TGTGCCAGCAGTGAAGTCGGGAGGCTAGGGGGGACCCAGTACTTC	CASSEVGRLGGTQYF
-	TRBV28	-	TRBJ1-4	TGTGCCAGCAACTACAGGAAGGAAAAACTGTTTTTT	CASNYRKEKLFF
-	TRBV6-1	TRBD2	TRBJ2-1	TGTGCCAGCAGTGAGAGAGGTAGCGGGAGAAGGCCGTTCTTC	CASSERGSGRRPFF
-	TRBV5-5	TRBD2	TRBJ2-1	TGTGCCAGCAGCTTGCAATTAGCGGGGGGGTTCAATGAGCAGTTCTTC	CASSLQLAGGFNEQFF
-	TRBV19	-	TRBJ1-1	TGTGCCAGTAGTATAGAGAACACTGAAGCTTTCTTT	CASSIENTEAFF
once	TRBV2	TRBD2	TRBJ2-1	TGTGCCAGCAGGGAGAGTAGCGGGAGGGCCAATGAGCAGTTCTTC	CASRESSGRANEQFF
-	TRBV2	-	TRBJ1-2	TGTGCCAGCACCCAAAGCTGGGACGATGGTCTGAATGGCTACACCTTC	CASTQSWDDGLNGYTF
-	TRBV5-1	-	TRBJ2-1	TGCGCCAGCAGCTTCGCCGGACGGTACAATGAGCAGTTCTTC	CASSFAGRYNEQFF
-	TRBV29-1	-	TRBJ2-5	TGCAGCGTTGAAGGTAATCCAGAACAAGAGACCCAGTACTTC	CSVEGNPEQETQYF
few	TRBV7-2	-	TRBJ1-6	TGTGCCACCAGAAGAGGGACGGCGAATTCACCCCTCCACTTT	CATRRGTANSPLHF
-	TRBV9	-	TRBJ1-6	TGTGCCAGCAACTTTGGGGAGAATTCACCCCTCCACTTT	CASNFGENSPLHF
-	TRBV19	TRBD1	TRBJ1-1	TGTGCCAGTAGCAGGGACAGGGACCCAACTGAAGCTTTCTTT	CASSRDRDPTEAFF
-	TRBV10-2	-	TRBJ2-1	TGCGCCAGCAGTGAGCCCCCAGCCTACAATGAGCAGTTCTTC	CASSEPPAYNEQFF
once	TRBV29-1	-	TRBJ1-1	TGCAGCGTTGGTTTTGGAACGGCTGAAGCTTTCTTT	CSVGFGTAEAFF
-	TRBV6-1	-	TRBJ1-1	TGTGCCAGCAGTTTTAATACCGGGCGATCTGAAGCTTTCTTT	CASSFNTGRSEAFF
-	TRBV25-1	TRBD1	TRBJ2-1	TGTGCCAGCAGTGAATTCAGGGGGCAAGATAATGAGCAGTTCTTC	CASSEFRGQDNEQFF
-	TRBV27	-	TRBJ2-5	TGTGCCAGCAGTTTAGGTCGGATGGAGACCCAGTACTTC	CASSLGRMETQYF
-	TRBV5-1	-	TRBJ1-2	TGCGCCAGCAGCCCAACCACAGGGTCCGATTTAGGCTACACCTTC	CASSPTTGSDLGYTF
-	TRBV6-1	-	TRBJ1-2	TGTGCCAGCAGTGAAAACGGGCAGGGACCCCTCTATGGCTACACCTTC	CASSENGQGPLYGYTF
-	TRBV5-1	-	TRBJ1-1	TGCGCCAGCAGCTCCCAGGCGGGGGGGACTGAAGCTTTCTTT	CASSSQAGGTEAFF
-	TRBV5-1	-	TRBJ2-1	TGCGCCAGCAGCTACGCGGGGTCAGGCTACAATGAGCAGTTCTTC	CASSYAGSGYNEQFF
-	TRBV12-5	-	TRBJ1-3	TGTGCTAGTGGATGGGGGGGCGTCGGAAACACCATATATTTT	CASGWGGVGNTIYF
-	TRBV5-4	TRBD2	TRBJ2-2	TGTGCCAGCAGCTTGGAGCGGGGGCGCACCGGGGAGCTGTTTTTT	CASSLERGRTGELFF
once	TRBV27	-	TRBJ1-2	TGTGCCAGCAGTTTAGGCAGGGGAGCCTATGGCTACACCTTC	CASSLGRGAYGYTF
-	TRBV2	TRBD1	TRBJ1-1	TGTGCCAGCAGTTCCGACAGGGGTATGTTCACTGAAGCTTTCTTT	CASSSDRGMFTEAFF
-	TRBV6-4	-	TRBJ2-1	TGTGCCAGCGGTGATTCTAGCCGGAGCTCCTACAATGAGCAGTTCTTC	CASGDSSRSSYNEQFF
-	TRBV7-6	TRBD1	TRBJ2-3	TGTGCCAGCAGCGCAAGGACAGGAGAGGATACGCAGTATTTT	CASSARTGEDTQYF
-	TRBV21-1	-	TRBJ2-7	TGTGCCAGCAGCAAATATACACGGGGGTACGAGCAGTACTTC	CASSKYTRGYEQYF
-	TRBV10-1	-	TRBJ1-1	TGCGCCAGCAGTGAGTCCTCAGGCCTCACTGAAGCTTTCTTT	CASSESSGLTEAFF
-	TRBV28	-	TRBJ1-3	TGTGCCAGCCTCCTACGTGGCTCTGGAAACACCATATATTTT	CASLLRGSGNTIYF
-	TRBV18	-	TRBJ2-7	TGTGCCAGCTCACCCTCCCAGGTCTACGAGCAGTACTTC	CASSPSQVYEQYF
-	TRBV6-5	-	TRBJ1-5	TGTGCCAGCAGTTACTCGTACAGGGTAAATCAGCCCCAGCATTTT	CASSYSYRVNQPQHF
-	TRBV27	-	TRBJ2-3	TGTGCCAGCAGTCCCAGCCCAGATACGCAGTATTTT	CASSPSPDTQYF
-	TRBV19	TRBD2	TRBJ2-1	TGTGCCAGTAGCCCCGAGAGGGTAGCGGGGGGTAGTGAGCAGTTCTTC	CASSPERVAGGSEQFF
-	TRBV28	TRBD1	TRBJ2-7	TGTGCCAGCAGTGTTGCCGGGACAGGGAGCTACGAGCAGTACTTC	CASSVAGTGSYEQYF
-	TRBV18	TRBD2	TRBJ2-1	TGTGCCAGCTCACCCCAACTAGCGGACAATGAGCAGTTCTTC	CASSPQLADNEQFF
-	TRBV6-4	-	TRBJ2-2	TGTGCCAGCAGTGCAGTCAGGGACACCGGGGAGCTGTTTTTT	CASSAVRDTGELFF
-	TRBV29-1	-	TRBJ2-3	TGCAGCGTTCCCCACCTCGGGTCCTCTAGCACAGATACGCAGTATTTT	CSVPHLGSSSTDTQYF
-	TRBV7-9	TRBD2	TRBJ2-7	TGTGCCAGCAGCTTAGGGGAGGGAGCAACCTACGAGCAGTACTTC	CASSLGEGATYEQYF
-	TRBV28	-	TRBJ1-2	TGTGCCAGCAGTTTTGGAGGGGCGAACTATGGCTACACCTTC	CASSFGGANYGYTF
-	TRBV7-9	-	TRBJ1-2	TGTGCCAGCAGCCCTTATCGGGACGGAGACTATGGCTACACCTTC	CASSPYRDGDYGYTF
-	TRBV4-2	-	TRBJ1-6	TGTGCCAGCAGCCAAGAGGGTCCTTATTCACCCCTCCACTTT	CASSQEGPYSPLHF
-	TRBV6-1	TRBD2	TRBJ2-3	TGTGCCAGCAGTGCTACTACGGAAAGCGGGAGACCGAGCACAGATACGCAGTATTTT	CASSATTESGRPSTDTQYF
-	TRBV19	-	TRBJ2-7	TGTGCCAGTAGTGCTACAGGGCGCGGAGGAGGCGACGAGCAGTACTTC	CASSATGRGGGDEQYF
once	TRBV28	TRBD2	TRBJ2-3	TGTGCCAGCAGCCCCTCTAGCGGAAGCACAGATACGCAGTATTTT	CASSPSSGSTDTQYF
few	TRBV10-1	TRBD1	TRBJ1-6	TGCGCCAGCAGTGAGAACGACAGGGGTAATTCACCCCTCCACTTT	CASSENDRGNSPLHF
-	TRBV7-9	-	TRBJ1-2	TGTGCCAGCAGCCCCCAGGGGCCCAACTATGGCTACACCTTC	CASSPQGPNYGYTF
-	TRBV10-1	TRBD1	TRBJ2-1	TGCGCCAGCAGTGAGTCAAGACAGGGGGGTATGGAAGAGCAGTTCTTC	CASSESRQGGMEEQFF
-	TRBV6-1	TRBD2	TRBJ2-7	TGTGCCAGCAGTAGGACTAGCGGGTCTTACGAGCAGTACTTC	CASSRTSGSYEQYF
-	TRBV5-6	-	TRBJ1-3	TGTGCCAGCAGCTTGGGATGGGGTAGCGGAAACACCATATATTTT	CASSLGWGSGNTIYF
-	TRBV7-9	TRBD2	TRBJ2-3	TGTGCCAGCAGCCCAGGGACTAGCGGCCGGGCAGATACGCAGTATTTT	CASSPGTSGRADTQYF
-	TRBV2	-	TRBJ1-3	TGTGCCAGCAGTGTTGGGGGGCGAAGCTCTGGAAACACCATATATTTT	CASSVGGRSSGNTIYF
-	TRBV6-6	TRBD1	TRBJ1-5	TGTGCCAGCAGTTACACGAGCAGGGGGAGACATCAGCCCCAGCATTTT	CASSYTSRGRHQPQHF
-	TRBV5-4	TRBD2	TRBJ2-3	TGTGCCAGCAGCTTGAAAGCGGGGGGTGCAAGCACAGATACGCAGTATTTT	CASSLKAGGASTDTQYF
-	TRBV15	TRBD1	TRBJ2-7	TGTGCCACCAGCAGAGACATTGGACAGGCCTGGGCCTACGAGCAGTACTTC	CATSRDIGQAWAYEQYF
-	TRBV28	-	TRBJ1-4	TGTGCCAGCAGTTTAGAGGGGGGAAAACTGTTTTTT	CASSLEGGKLFF
-	TRBV5-1	-	TRBJ1-3	TGCGCCAGCAGCTTGGCCGGGACTGAGGGAAACACCATATATTTT	CASSLAGTEGNTIYF
-	TRBV5-1	TRBD2	TRBJ2-1	TGCGCCAGCAGCCCCCTAGTAGCGGGGGGCGATGAGCAGTTCTTC	CASSPLVAGGDEQFF